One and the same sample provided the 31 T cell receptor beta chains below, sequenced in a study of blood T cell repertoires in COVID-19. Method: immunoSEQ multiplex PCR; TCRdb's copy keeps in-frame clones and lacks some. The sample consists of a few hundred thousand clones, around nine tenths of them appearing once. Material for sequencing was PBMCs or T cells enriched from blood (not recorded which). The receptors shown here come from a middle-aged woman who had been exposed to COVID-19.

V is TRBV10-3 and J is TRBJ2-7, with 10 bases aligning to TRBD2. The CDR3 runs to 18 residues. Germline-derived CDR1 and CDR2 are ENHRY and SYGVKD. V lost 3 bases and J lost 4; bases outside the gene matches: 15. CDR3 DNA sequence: TGTGCCATCAGTGACCCCATGGGTAGCGGGGGGATCAAATACGAGCAGTACTTC. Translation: CAISDPMGSGGIKYEQYF.

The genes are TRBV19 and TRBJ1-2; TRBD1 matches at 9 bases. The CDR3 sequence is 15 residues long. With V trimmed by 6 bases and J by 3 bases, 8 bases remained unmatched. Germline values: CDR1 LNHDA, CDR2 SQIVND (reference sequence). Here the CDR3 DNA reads TGTGCCAGTAGACCGGGACAGGGAGGTGACTATGGCTACACCTTC. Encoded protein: CASRPGQGGDYGYTF. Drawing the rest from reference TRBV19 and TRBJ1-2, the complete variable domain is DGGITQSPKYLFRKEGQNVTLSCEQNLNHDAMYWYRQDPGQGLRLIYYSQIVNDFQKGDIAEGYSVSREKKESFPLTVTSAQKNPTAFYLCASRPGQGGDYGYTFGSGTRLTVV.

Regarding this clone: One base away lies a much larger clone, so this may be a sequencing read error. The CDR3 sequence: CASSLVGTGNSPLHF. CDR3 DNA sequence: TGTGCCAGCAGCTTAGTTGGGACAGGGAATTCACCCCTCCACTTT. The chain combines TRBV7-2 with TRBJ1-6; the match to TRBD1 covers 9 bases. Germline V gene data show CDR1 as SGHTA and CDR2 as FQGNSA. The CDR3 totals 15 residues. V was clipped by 1 base and J by 7 bases; unmatched bases: 2.

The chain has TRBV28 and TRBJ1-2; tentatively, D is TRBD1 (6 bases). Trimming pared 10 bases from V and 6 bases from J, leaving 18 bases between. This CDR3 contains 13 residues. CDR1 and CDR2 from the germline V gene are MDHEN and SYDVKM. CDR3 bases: TGTGCCACCTTATTTCGGGACATCGATGGCTACACCTTC. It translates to CATLFRDIDGYTF.

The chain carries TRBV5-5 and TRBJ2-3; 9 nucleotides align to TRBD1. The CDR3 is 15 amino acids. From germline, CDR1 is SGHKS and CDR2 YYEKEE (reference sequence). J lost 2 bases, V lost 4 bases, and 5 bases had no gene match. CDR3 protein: CASSKGDRATDTQYF. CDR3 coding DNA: TGTGCCAGCAGCAAGGGGGACAGGGCCACAGATACGCAGTATTTT.

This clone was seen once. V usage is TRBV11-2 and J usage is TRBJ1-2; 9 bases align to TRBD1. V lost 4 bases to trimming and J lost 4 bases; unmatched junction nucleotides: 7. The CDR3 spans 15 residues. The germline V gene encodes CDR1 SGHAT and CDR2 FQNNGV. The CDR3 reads CASSSTGQGPYGYTF. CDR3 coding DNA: TGTGCCAGCAGCTCTACAGGACAGGGGCCCTATGGCTACACCTTC.

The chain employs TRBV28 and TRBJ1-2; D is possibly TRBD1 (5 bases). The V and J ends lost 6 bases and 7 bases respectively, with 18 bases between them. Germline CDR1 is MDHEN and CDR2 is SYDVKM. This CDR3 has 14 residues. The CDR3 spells CASSLGQGWVGYTF. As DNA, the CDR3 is TGTGCCAGCAGCTTAGGGCAGGGATGGGTTGGCTACACCTTC.

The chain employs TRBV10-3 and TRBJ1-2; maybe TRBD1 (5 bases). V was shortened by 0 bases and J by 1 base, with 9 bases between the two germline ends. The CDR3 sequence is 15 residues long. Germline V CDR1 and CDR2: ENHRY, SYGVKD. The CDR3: CAISESGVGNYGYTF. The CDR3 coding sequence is TGTGCCATCAGTGAGTCAGGGGTCGGTAACTATGGCTACACCTTC.

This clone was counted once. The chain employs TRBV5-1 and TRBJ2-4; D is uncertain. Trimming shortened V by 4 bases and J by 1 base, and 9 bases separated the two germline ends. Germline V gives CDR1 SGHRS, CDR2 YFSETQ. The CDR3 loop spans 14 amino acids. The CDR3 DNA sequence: TGCGCCAGCAGCACTGACAATGCCAAAAACATTCAGTACTTC. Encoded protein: CASSTDNAKNIQYF.

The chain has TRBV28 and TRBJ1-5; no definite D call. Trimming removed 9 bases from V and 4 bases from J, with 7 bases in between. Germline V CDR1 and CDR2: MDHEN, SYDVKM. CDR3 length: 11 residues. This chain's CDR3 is CASGPNQPQHF. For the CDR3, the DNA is TGTGCCAGTGGGCCTAATCAGCCCCAGCATTTT. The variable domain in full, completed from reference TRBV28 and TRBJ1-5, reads DVKVTQSSRYLVKRTGEKVFLECVQDMDHENMFWYRQDPGLGLRLIYFSYDVKMKEKGDIPEGYSVSREKKERFSLILESASTNQTSMYLCASGPNQPQHFGDGTRLSIL.

The DNA for the CDR3 is TGTGCCAGCCACAAGGGGGAAACCGGGGAGCTGTTTTTT. Translated, it gives CASHKGETGELFF. The chain carries TRBV6-5 and TRBJ2-2; D possibly corresponds to TRBD1 (6 bases). V was shortened by 8 bases and J by 5 bases, with 12 bases between the two germline ends. From germline, CDR1 is MNHEY and CDR2 SVGAGI. The CDR3 extends over 13 amino acids.

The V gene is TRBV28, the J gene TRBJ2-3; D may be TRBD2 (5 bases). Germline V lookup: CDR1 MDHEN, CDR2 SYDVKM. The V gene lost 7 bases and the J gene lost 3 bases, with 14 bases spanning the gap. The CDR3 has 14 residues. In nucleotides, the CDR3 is TGTGCCAGCAACCTGGGAGTGTGGACAGATACGCAGTATTTT. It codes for CASNLGVWTDTQYF. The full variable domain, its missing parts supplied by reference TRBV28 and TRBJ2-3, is DVKVTQSSRYLVKRTGEKVFLECVQDMDHENMFWYRQDPGLGLRLIYFSYDVKMKEKGDIPEGYSVSREKKERFSLILESASTNQTSMYLCASNLGVWTDTQYFGPGTRLTVL.

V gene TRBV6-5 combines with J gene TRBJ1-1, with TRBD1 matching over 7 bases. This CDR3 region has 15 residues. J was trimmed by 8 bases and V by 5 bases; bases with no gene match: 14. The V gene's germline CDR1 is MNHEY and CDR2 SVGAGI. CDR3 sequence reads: CASSHDPGTAGEAFF. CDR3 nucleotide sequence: TGTGCCAGCAGTCACGACCCCGGGACAGCCGGGGAAGCTTTCTTT.

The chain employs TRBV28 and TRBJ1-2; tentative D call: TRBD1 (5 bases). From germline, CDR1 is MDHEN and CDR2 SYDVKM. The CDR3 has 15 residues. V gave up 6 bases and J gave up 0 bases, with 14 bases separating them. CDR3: CASSFTQGTNYGYTF. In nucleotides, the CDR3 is TGTGCCAGCAGCTTTACGCAGGGAACTAACTATGGCTACACCTTC.

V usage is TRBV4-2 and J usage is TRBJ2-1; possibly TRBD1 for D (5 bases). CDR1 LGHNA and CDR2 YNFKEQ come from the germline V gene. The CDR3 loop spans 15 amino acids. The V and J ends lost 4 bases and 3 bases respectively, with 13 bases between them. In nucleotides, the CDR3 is TGTGCCAGCAGCCCAGGGTGGTCCGACTACAATGAGCAGTTCTTC. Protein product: CASSPGWSDYNEQFF.

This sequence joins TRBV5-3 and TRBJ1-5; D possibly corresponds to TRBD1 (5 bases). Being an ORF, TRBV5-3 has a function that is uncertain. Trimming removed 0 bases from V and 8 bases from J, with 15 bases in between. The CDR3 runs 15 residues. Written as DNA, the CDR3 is TGTGCCAGAAGCTTGGTAGGGGTAGGAATAGAGCCCCAGCATTTT. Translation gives CARSLVGVGIEPQHF.

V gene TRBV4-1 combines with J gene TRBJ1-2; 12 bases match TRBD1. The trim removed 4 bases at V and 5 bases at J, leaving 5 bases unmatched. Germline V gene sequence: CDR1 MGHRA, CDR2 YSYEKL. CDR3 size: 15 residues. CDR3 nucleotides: TGCGCCAGCAGCCTAGGGACAGGGGGCATGTATGGCTACACCTTC. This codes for CASSLGTGGMYGYTF.

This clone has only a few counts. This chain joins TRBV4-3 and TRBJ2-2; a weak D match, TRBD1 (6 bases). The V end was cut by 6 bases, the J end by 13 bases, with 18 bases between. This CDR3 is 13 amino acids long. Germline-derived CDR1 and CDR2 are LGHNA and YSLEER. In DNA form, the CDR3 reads TGCGCCAGCAGTTGGACAGATTCACCGAGGCTGTTTTTT. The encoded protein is CASSWTDSPRLFF.

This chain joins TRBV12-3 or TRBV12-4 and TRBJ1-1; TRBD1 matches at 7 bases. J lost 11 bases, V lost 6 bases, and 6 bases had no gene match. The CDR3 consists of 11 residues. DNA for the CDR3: TGTGCCAGCAGCCTGGGACAGAGGGCTTTCTTT. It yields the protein CASSLGQRAFF.

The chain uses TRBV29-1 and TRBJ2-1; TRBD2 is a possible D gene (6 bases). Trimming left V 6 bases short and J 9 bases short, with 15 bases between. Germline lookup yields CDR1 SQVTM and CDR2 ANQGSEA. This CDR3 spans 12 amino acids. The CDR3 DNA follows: TGCAGCGTCGGCCTCGGGACTCCTGAGCAGTTCTTC. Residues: CSVGLGTPEQFF.

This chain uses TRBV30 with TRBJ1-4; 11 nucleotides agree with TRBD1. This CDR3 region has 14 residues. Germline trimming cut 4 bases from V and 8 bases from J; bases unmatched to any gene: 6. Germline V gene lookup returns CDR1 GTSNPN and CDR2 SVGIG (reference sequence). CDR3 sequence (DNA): TGTGCCTGGACCCGGACAGGGGGCCGCGAAAAACTGTTTTTT. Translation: CAWTRTGGREKLFF.

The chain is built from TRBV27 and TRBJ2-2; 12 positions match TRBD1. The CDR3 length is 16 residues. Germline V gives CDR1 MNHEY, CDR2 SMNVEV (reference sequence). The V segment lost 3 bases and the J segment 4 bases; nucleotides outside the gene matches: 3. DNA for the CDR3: TGTGCCAGCAGTTTGGGACAGGGGGCGGGCACCGGGGAGCTGTTTTTT. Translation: CASSLGQGAGTGELFF.

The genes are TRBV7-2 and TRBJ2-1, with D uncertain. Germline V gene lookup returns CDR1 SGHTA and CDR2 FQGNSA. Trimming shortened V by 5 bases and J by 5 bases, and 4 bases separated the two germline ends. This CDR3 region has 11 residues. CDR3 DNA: TGTGCCAGCAGCCTCGACAATGAGCAGTTCTTC. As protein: CASSLDNEQFF. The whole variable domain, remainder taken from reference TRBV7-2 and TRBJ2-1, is GAGVSQSPSNKVTEKGKDVELRCDPISGHTALYWYRQSLGQGLEFLIYFQGNSAPDKSGLPSDRFSAERTGGSVSTLTIQRTQQEDSAVYLCASSLDNEQFFGPGTRLTVL.

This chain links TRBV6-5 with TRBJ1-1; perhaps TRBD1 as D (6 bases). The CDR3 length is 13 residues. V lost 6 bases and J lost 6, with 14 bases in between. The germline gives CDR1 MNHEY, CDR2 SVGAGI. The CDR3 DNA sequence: TGTGCCAGCAGCCGGGGACAATATCCTGAAGCTTTCTTT. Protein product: CASSRGQYPEAFF.

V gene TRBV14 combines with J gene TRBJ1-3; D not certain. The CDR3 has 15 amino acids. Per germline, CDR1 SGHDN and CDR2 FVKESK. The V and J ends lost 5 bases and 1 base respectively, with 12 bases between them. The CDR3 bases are TGTGCCAGCAGCTTGGGAGATTTTTCTGGAAACACCATATATTTT. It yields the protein CASSLGDFSGNTIYF.

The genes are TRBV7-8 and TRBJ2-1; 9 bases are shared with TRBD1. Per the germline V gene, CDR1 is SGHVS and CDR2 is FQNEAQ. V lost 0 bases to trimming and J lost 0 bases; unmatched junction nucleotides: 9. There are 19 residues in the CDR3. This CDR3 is CASSLAYWGQGLSYNEQFF. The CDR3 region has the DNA TGTGCCAGCAGCTTAGCATACTGGGGACAGGGCCTCTCCTACAATGAGCAGTTCTTC.

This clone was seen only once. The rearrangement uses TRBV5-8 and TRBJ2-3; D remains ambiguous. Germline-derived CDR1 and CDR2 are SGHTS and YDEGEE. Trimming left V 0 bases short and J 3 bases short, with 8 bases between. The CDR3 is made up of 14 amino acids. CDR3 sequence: CASSLDGLTDTQYF. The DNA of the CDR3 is TGTGCCAGCAGCTTGGACGGGTTAACAGATACGCAGTATTTT.

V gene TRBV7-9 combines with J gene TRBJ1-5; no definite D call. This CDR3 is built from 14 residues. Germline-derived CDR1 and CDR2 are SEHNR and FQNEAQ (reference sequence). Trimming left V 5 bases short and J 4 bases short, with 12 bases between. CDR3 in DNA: TGTGCCAGCAGCCAATCCGGCGGAAATCAGCCCCAGCATTTT. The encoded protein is CASSQSGGNQPQHF.

Written as DNA, the CDR3 is TGTGCCACCTCGGCACCTCAGGGGGCAGTGGCCGGGGAGCTGTTTTTT. As protein: CATSAPQGAVAGELFF. This sequence joins TRBV7-8 and TRBJ2-2, with TRBD1 matching over 8 bases. This CDR3 is built from 16 residues. V gave up 10 bases and J gave up 6 bases; unmatched junction bases: 16. The V gene's germline CDR1 is SGHVS and CDR2 FQNEAQ. The whole variable domain, filled in from reference TRBV7-8 and TRBJ2-2, reads GAGVSQSPRYKVAKRGQDVALRCDPISGHVSLFWYQQALGQGPEFLTYFQNEAQLDKSGLPSDRFFAERPEGSVSTLKIQRTQQEDSAVYLCATSAPQGAVAGELFFGEGSRLTVL.

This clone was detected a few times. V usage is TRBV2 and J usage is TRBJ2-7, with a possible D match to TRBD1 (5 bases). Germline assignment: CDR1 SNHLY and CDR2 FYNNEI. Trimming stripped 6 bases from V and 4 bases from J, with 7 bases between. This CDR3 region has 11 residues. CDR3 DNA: TGTGCCAGCAGAGGGGCGTACGAGCAGTACTTC. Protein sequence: CASRGAYEQYF.

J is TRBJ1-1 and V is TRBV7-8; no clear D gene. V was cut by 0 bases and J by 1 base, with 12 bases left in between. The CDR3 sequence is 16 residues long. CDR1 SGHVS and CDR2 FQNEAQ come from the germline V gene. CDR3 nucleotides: TGTGCCAGCAGCTTAGCGGAGGGAGGGCCGAACACTGAAGCTTTCTTT. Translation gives CASSLAEGGPNTEAFF.